This T cell receptor delta chain was retrieved from a study of gamma-delta chains in newborns, infants, children (dated by TCRdb to between 2018 and 2021). Notes on the research overall: According to the study title, microbial exposure causes polyclonal expansion of innate gammadelta T cells right after birth. How innate gammadelta T cell populations in human newborns were shaped by microbial exposure immediately after birth was investigated in the study.

With respect to this clone: Its antigen is still unknown. The protein given by TCRdb reflects a much larger clone and differs at residue 12 from this DNA's translation, likely from a read error; the protein shown is the DNA's translation.

Reading the germline V gene gives CDR1 GEAIGNYY and CDR2 EKD. The CDR3 runs 15 residues from the cysteine to the phenylalanine. Solely the CDR3 DNA is kept, with 45 bases framed from the first base. Sequencing instrument: Illumina MiSeq. The public reads were reprocessed by TCRdb using CATT, and rows of matching DNA were later combined. The sample includes around 3,500 delta-chain clones, with 0.25% to 0.3% observed a single time. Roughly 15% of the sample is in the top ten clones. The source material was blood. The sequence links TRDV2 to TRDJ1; tentative D gene TRDD3, with 6 bases matching. The TCR sequence derives from a child who was a newborn, infant or young child, either healthy, febrile or measles-vaccinated (not recorded which). The sequenced DNA: TGTGCCTGTGACACGGGGATTCGGTACACCGATGAACTCATCTTT. The resulting protein is CACDTGIRYTDELIF.